The clone carrying this TCR beta chain appeared a few times. Its target is unknown. Based on clinical symptoms, serum thyroxine and TRAb, thyroid ultrasound and orbital computed tomography, diagnoses were reached. Cells are PBMCs isolated from about 10 ml of fresh blood. This sample was taken from a study of T cells in Graves' hyperthyroidism and ophthalmopathy. TCR beta CDR3 regions were amplified from RNA transcripts. An initial round of RT-PCR targeting the TCR CDR3 relied on the HTBI primer set. A single record per CDR3 protein comes from TCRdb applying MiXCR to the multiplex PCR reads. The sample yields about 400,000 distinct CDR3 sequences, 15% to 18% seen once. Study observations and caveats: The majority of expanded thyroid clonotypes above 0.001 also appeared in blood.

Germline-derived CDR1 and CDR2 are LGHNA and YSLEER. V gave up 0 bases and J gave up 5 bases, with 13 bases separating them. CDR3 length: 15 amino acids. The clonotype comes from a woman under 30 with Graves' hyperthyroidism that later progressed to Graves' ophthalmopathy. The rearrangement uses TRBV4-3 and TRBJ2-5, with D perhaps TRBD2 (6 bases). The sequenced material came from blood. The CDR3 DNA sequence: TGCGCCAGCAGCCAAGACCCGGGTGGAGGGGAGACCCAGTACTTC. Translating it yields CASSQDPGGGETQYF.